The source of this T cell receptor (beta chain) is a study of CXCR3-negative and CXCR3-positive naive CD8 T cells. General study findings and limits: CXCR3-positive naive cells had more hydrophobic TRB CDR3s than CXCR3-negative naive cells.

Details on this clonotype: Its antigen is not known.

With UMI labels, 5' RACE was used to prepare the TRB cDNA libraries. Reanalyzing the 5' RACE reads, TCRdb keeps one entry per CDR3 protein, without DNA. The sample totals roughly 110,000 distinct CDR3 sequences. Sequencing was done on a sample of naive CXCR3+ CD8+ T cells from blood. Specified subset: CD45RO-CCR7+CD27+CD95- naive CD8+ T cells expressing CXCR3 (TNR3+). The receptor was derived from a human donor in good health. Some clones in this sample may be carry-over from other donors' samples.

The chain's CDR3 is CAERAGAEETQYF. The rearrangement uses TRBV7-9 and TRBJ2-5; TCRdb gives TRBD1 as the D gene, but with no DNA this cannot be confirmed. There are 13 residues in the CDR3. Germline CDR1 is SEHNR and CDR2 is FQNEAQ (reference sequence). Together with reference TRBV7-9 and TRBJ2-5, the CDR3 gives the full variable domain: DTGVSQNPRHKITKRGQNVTFRCDPISEHNRLYWYRQTLGQGPEFLTYFQNEAQLEKSRLLSDRFSAERPKGSFSTLEIQRTEQGDSAMYLCAERAGAEETQYFGPGTRLLVL.